This T cell receptor beta chain was sequenced in a study of T cell repertoires in cytomegalovirus infection. Whole-study context: Carrying CMV and the relevant HLA type showed in public TCR beta signatures.

Details on this clonotype: As yet, its antigen is unknown. Being one base from a much bigger clone, this may be a read error.

The CDR3 contains 17 residues. From the reads, TCRdb called clonotypes with MiXCR, one entry per CDR3 protein. The sample contains about 830,000 distinct CDR3 sequences, around a third of which appear only once. The J gene is TRBJ1-1, the V gene TRBV12-3 or TRBV12-4; TRBD1 matches at 10 bases. The sample was cultured CD8+ T cells from PBMCs, taken from culture after CMV antigen stimulation. The clonotype comes from a human donor in good health (CMV status not recorded). Some clones in this sample may be carry-over from other donors' samples. This chain's CDR3 is CTSSLDPGTGAGTEAFF. CDR3 DNA: TGTACCAGCAGTTTAGACCCCGGGACAGGGGCAGGCACTGAAGCTTTCTTT.